This T cell receptor beta chain is from a study of Ad26.COV2.S vaccination and SARS-CoV-2 variants. The germline gives CDR1 LGHNA, CDR2 YNFKEQ. J gave up 3 bases and V 3 bases, and 4 bases lay outside the gene matches. This CDR3 spans 14 amino acids. Noted treatment: 15 to 20 received Ad26.COV2.S at low or high dose, single or two shots; about 5 received placebo; per-sample allocation not given. Each sample was drawn 63 days after the first injection (of vaccine or placebo). In this sample, this clone turned up once. Clones were sequenced by immunoSEQ multiplex PCR, and TCRdb holds only the in-frame ones, with some missing. The table shows 350,000 to 500,000 clones, with about 91% occurring only once.

This receptor was identified in a person aged 18-65 years who received the Ad26.COV2.S COVID-19 vaccine or a placebo. The V gene is TRBV4-2, the J gene TRBJ2-5, with 7 bases lining up with TRBD1. This sample comprised peripheral blood, obtained in a trial of Ad26.COV2.S vaccine versus placebo. CDR3 amino acids: CASSHRDREETQYF. CDR3 bases: TGTGCCAGCAGCCACCGGGACAGAGAAGAGACCCAGTACTTC.